Each of the 10 T cell receptor beta chains below was sequenced from the same sample in a study of T cell repertoires in cytomegalovirus infection. In TCRdb, the reads were re-called with MiXCR into one record per CDR3 protein. The sample shows approximately 500,000 distinct CDR3 sequences, around 11% of them seen only once. The sample was PBMCs. The receptors were sampled from a human donor in good health (CMV status not recorded). Some clones in this sample may be carry-over from other donors' samples.

This clonotype was observed many times. The V gene is TRBV7-6, the J gene TRBJ2-7; a weak D match, TRBD2 (7 bases). CDR3 length: 14 amino acids. The V end lost 5 bases, the J end lost 6 bases, and 17 bases lay between the germline ends. Germline CDR1 is SGHVS and CDR2 is FNYEAQ. The DNA of the CDR3 is TGTGCCAGCAGCCGAGGGGGGGGAATAACCGAGCAGTACTTC. This codes for CASSRGGGITEQYF.

The chain links TRBV20-1 to TRBJ2-1; perhaps D is TRBD1 or TRBD2 (5 bases each). Looked up from germline, CDR1 is DFQATT and CDR2 is SNEGSKA (reference sequence). V lost 3 bases, J lost 10 bases, and 16 bases lay in between. CDR3 length: 13 residues. The CDR3 sequence is CSASGLGWGEQFF. The DNA for the CDR3 is TGCAGTGCTAGTGGTCTAGGGTGGGGGGAGCAGTTCTTC.

This clonotype was counted at least ten times. V and J are TRBV6-6 and TRBJ2-1, with 9 bases matching TRBD1. Per the germline V gene, CDR1 is MNHNY and CDR2 is SVGAGI (reference sequence). CDR3 size: 14 residues. V dropped 8 bases and J dropped 4; count of bases not matched to a gene: 6. The CDR3 loop is CASSQGASYNEQFF. The CDR3 DNA follows: TGTGCCAGCTCACAGGGGGCGTCATACAATGAGCAGTTCTTC.

Many counts were recorded for this clonotype. The V call is TRBV4-1, the J call TRBJ1-3; D not certain. The CDR3 is 15 residues long. The germline V gene has CDR1 MGHRA and CDR2 YSYEKL. Between the trimmed V and J ends, which lost 1 base and 8 bases, there was a span of 15 bases. The CDR3 region is CASSQGVLGADTIYF. For the CDR3, the DNA is TGCGCCAGCAGCCAAGGGGTCCTGGGTGCCGACACCATATATTTT.

This clonotype appeared many times. Its ends do not fully match the called genes, so a read error is possible. The V gene is TRBV7-7, the J gene TRBJ2-1, with 7 bases fitting TRBD2. The CDR3 runs to 13 residues. CDR1 SSHAT and CDR2 FNYEAQ come from the germline V gene (reference sequence). The CDR3 DNA sequence: TGTGCTAGCAGCTTGGGCGGGAGTTCGGAGCAGTTCTTC. Translating it yields CASSLGGSSEQFF.

At least ten counts were recorded for this clonotype. V gene TRBV7-2 combines with J gene TRBJ2-2, with 11 bases fitting TRBD2. The germline V gene has CDR1 SGHTA and CDR2 FQGNSA. The V and J ends lost 0 bases and 2 bases, in that order; junction bases with no gene match: 8. The CDR3 contains 19 residues. The CDR3 DNA reads as TGTGCCAGCAGCTTAGCGCCCCGGACTAGCGGGTCAAACACCGGGGAGCTGTTTTTT. This sequence encodes CASSLAPRTSGSNTGELFF.

Ten or more counts support this clonotype. V and J are TRBV20-1 and TRBJ2-1, with 10 bases lining up with TRBD1. The trim removed 0 bases at V and 8 bases at J, leaving 7 bases unmatched. Germline V gene sequence: CDR1 DFQATT, CDR2 SNEGSKA (reference sequence). The CDR3 runs 15 residues. Written as DNA, the CDR3 is TGCAGTGCTAGAGACGGACAGGGGGTGGGCGATGAGCAGTTCTTC. Translated: CSARDGQGVGDEQFF.

This clonotype was seen ten or more times. The rearrangement uses TRBV7-3 and TRBJ1-1, with 7 positions matching TRBD1. The CDR3 contains 14 residues. After removal of 5 bases from V and 2 bases from J, the junction contained 5 bases not matched to a gene. The germline CDR1 and CDR2 sequences are SGHTA and FQGTGA. The CDR3 DNA sequence: TGTGCCAGCAGCCCCGGGACAGCTAACACTGAAGCTTTCTTT. Encoded protein: CASSPGTANTEAFF. The variable domain in full, completed from reference TRBV7-3 and TRBJ1-1, reads GAGVSQTPSNKVTEKGKYVELRCDPISGHTALYWYRQSLGQGPEFLIYFQGTGAADDSGLPNDRFFAVRPEGSVSTLKIQRTERGDSAVYLCASSPGTANTEAFFGQGTRLTVV.

This chain uses TRBV13 with TRBJ1-1; D is unresolved. Germline lookup yields CDR1 PRHDT and CDR2 FYEKMQ (reference sequence). V was pared by 1 base and J by 8 bases, with 11 bases between. CDR3 length: 13 residues. DNA for the CDR3: TGTGCCAGCAGCTTAGAGGGAGTTGAGGAAGCTTTCTTT. Translating it yields CASSLEGVEEAFF.

This clonotype was observed many times. This chain joins TRBV28 and TRBJ2-2; 9 nucleotides agree with TRBD2. The germline V gene has CDR1 MDHEN and CDR2 SYDVKM. This CDR3 contains 15 residues. Losses at the gene ends were 7 bases for V and 6 bases for J; bases not matched to a gene: 9. This chain's CDR3 is CASTVTSGPPGELFF. Here the CDR3 DNA reads TGTGCCAGCACCGTGACTAGCGGTCCGCCCGGGGAGCTGTTTTTT.